This T cell receptor (beta chain) was recovered during a study of cytomegalovirus exposure and HLA in healthy donors. About this clone: The target antigen is unknown.

The V gene end was trimmed by 3 bases and the J gene end by 5 bases; junction bases not matched to a gene: 4. The CDR3 is 14 amino acids. The germline CDR1 and CDR2 sequences are MRHNA and SNTAGT. Study results and caveats: A later analysis showed that HLA-associated TCR beta chains had undergone more clonal expansion than equally common others. Earlier findings revealed that most TCR beta V segments proved productive either about 87% or about 30% of the time. Per published accounts, TCR beta sequences correctly predicted the HLA-A and HLA-B alleles of most subjects. A later analysis appeared to link common viral pathogens to several of the most significant clusters.

PCR involved 60 Vbeta and 13 Jbeta primers. The protocol was immunoSEQ multiplex PCR, while the TCRdb copy is restricted to in-frame clones and leaves out a portion. The table lists 95,000 to 150,000 clones, 70% to 75% of them singletons, with around 4.2% in the top ten. Sequenced material: PBMCs. The chain employs TRBV6-4 and TRBJ2-3, with 8 bases aligning to TRBD1. The sequence came from a woman aged 40 to 50 in good health and CMV-seronegative. As DNA, the CDR3 is TGTGCCAGCAGTGAACAGGGGGGTGGAGATACGCAGTATTTT. It translates to CASSEQGGGDTQYF.